This is a list of T cell receptor beta chains from one sample in a study of blood T cell repertoires in COVID-19. The protocol was immunoSEQ multiplex PCR, while the TCRdb copy is restricted to in-frame clones and leaves out a portion. The data show about 240,000 clones, about four fifths seen once. The sequenced sample consisted of peripheral blood. Receptors originate from a woman aged 18-30 years with acute or convalescent COVID-19. CDR3s include the opening cysteine and the closing phenylalanine or tryptophan.

CDR3,V,J
CASSQEVSGKGTF,TRBV4-1,TRBJ1-2
CASSQGISALNEQFF,TRBV4-3,TRBJ2-1
CASSLGLNEQFF,TRBV5-5,TRBJ2-1
CASSPTSVQETQYF,TRBV19,TRBJ2-5
CASSLVAGGTEAFF,TRBV5-1,TRBJ1-1
CASGLAPRNTAGGAPDTQYF,TRBV12-5,TRBJ2-3
CASSLILANTGELFF,TRBV11-2,TRBJ2-2
CASSRGGNQPQHF,TRBV14,TRBJ1-5
CASSRRLARTGELFF,TRBV3-1/TRBV3-2,TRBJ2-2
CAWSGFRGGYTF,TRBV30,TRBJ1-2
CSVQGSDTGELFF,TRBV29-1,TRBJ2-2
CASSLAGTVQETQYF,TRBV7-2,TRBJ2-5
CASSLRGSLDEQFF,TRBV14,TRBJ2-1
CASRTVAGGREQYF,TRBV11-2,TRBJ2-7
CASSFLLAGANSYEQYF,TRBV6-2/TRBV6-3,TRBJ2-7
CASSATSGRAVARFF,TRBV2,TRBJ2-1
CASRRAGAKDTQYF,TRBV6-1,TRBJ2-3
CASSLGWEVYNEQFF,TRBV6-2/TRBV6-3,TRBJ2-1
CASSFGQGVPANEKLFF,TRBV7-9,TRBJ1-4
CAISDPGLDYGYTF,TRBV10-3,TRBJ1-2
CASSFRLSESQETQYF,TRBV7-9,TRBJ2-5
CASNQRQGSPLHF,TRBV7-6,TRBJ1-6
CASSKTANQPQHF,TRBV19,TRBJ1-5
CAISTGLNQPQHF,TRBV10-3,TRBJ1-5
CAWAGGPNQPQHF,TRBV30,TRBJ1-5